The rows below give T cell receptor beta chains drawn from one sample of a study of T cell responses to AZD1222 COVID-19 vaccine. The repertoire was sequenced with immunoSEQ multiplex PCR; TCRdb's copy has only in-frame clones and lacks some. The table has more than 95,000 clones, 92% seen once; the top ten hold approximately 1%. The sample here was peripheral blood, taken on day 0 of AZD1222 vaccination. All receptors come from an adult in good health. CDR3s include the opening cysteine and the closing phenylalanine or tryptophan. A D gene is named only where the DNA matches it firmly. Size tells how often a clone was seen (once, few, many) or the class of an expanded clone, and some rows leave it out.

d_call: NA
v_call: TRBV14
j_call: TRBJ1-2
clone_size: NA
cdr3_aa: CASSPGTWGYTF
cdr3_nt: TGTGCCAGCAGCCCCGGGACCTGGGGCTACACCTTC

d_call: NA
v_call: TRBV4-2
j_call: TRBJ2-7
clone_size: NA
cdr3_aa: CASSEGGGNRYF
cdr3_nt: TGTGCCAGCAGCGAAGGGGGCGGGAATCGGTACTTC

d_call: NA
v_call: TRBV6-1
j_call: TRBJ1-1
clone_size: once
cdr3_aa: CASSEAGNRTPAFF
cdr3_nt: TGTGCCAGCAGTGAAGCCGGAAACAGGACACCAGCTTTCTTT

d_call: NA
v_call: TRBV19
j_call: TRBJ2-1
clone_size: NA
cdr3_aa: CASSTGARGEQFF
cdr3_nt: TGTGCCAGTAGTACGGGCGCGAGGGGTGAGCAGTTCTTC

d_call: NA
v_call: TRBV5-6
j_call: TRBJ1-6
clone_size: NA
cdr3_aa: CASSLGGPLSYNSPLHF
cdr3_nt: TGTGCCAGCAGCCTAGGGGGGCCACTCTCCTATAATTCACCCCTCCACTTT

d_call: NA
v_call: TRBV19
j_call: TRBJ1-1
clone_size: NA
cdr3_aa: CASSRGTGNTEAFF
cdr3_nt: TGTGCCAGTAGTCGGGGGACCGGAAACACTGAAGCTTTCTTT

d_call: NA
v_call: TRBV28
j_call: TRBJ1-1
clone_size: NA
cdr3_aa: CASSSRGQPEGNTEAFF
cdr3_nt: TGTGCCAGCAGTTCCCGCGGGCAACCGGAGGGGAACACTGAAGCTTTCTTT

d_call: TRBD2
v_call: TRBV27
j_call: TRBJ2-3
clone_size: few
cdr3_aa: CASSFQTSGRTDTQYF
cdr3_nt: TGTGCCAGCAGTTTCCAGACTAGCGGGAGAACAGATACGCAGTATTTT

d_call: TRBD2
v_call: TRBV30
j_call: TRBJ2-1
clone_size: once
cdr3_aa: CAWRKRTSGRGDRSNEQFF
cdr3_nt: TGTGCCTGGAGGAAAAGGACTAGCGGGAGAGGGGATCGAAGTAATGAGCAGTTCTTC

d_call: TRBD2
v_call: TRBV2
j_call: TRBJ2-5
clone_size: NA
cdr3_aa: CASRYSGGIETQYF
cdr3_nt: TGTGCCAGCAGGTATAGCGGGGGGATCGAGACCCAGTACTTC

d_call: TRBD2
v_call: TRBV7-9
j_call: TRBJ2-7
clone_size: NA
cdr3_aa: CASSSGLEPYEQYF
cdr3_nt: TGTGCCAGCAGCTCAGGACTAGAACCGTACGAGCAGTACTTC

d_call: NA
v_call: TRBV30
j_call: TRBJ1-5
clone_size: NA
cdr3_aa: CAWSKLQGGRPQHF
cdr3_nt: TGTGCCTGGAGTAAATTGCAGGGAGGACGGCCCCAGCATTTT

d_call: NA
v_call: TRBV28
j_call: TRBJ1-4
clone_size: NA
cdr3_aa: CASSLQGLPTNEKLFF
cdr3_nt: TGTGCCAGCAGTTTACAAGGTTTACCAACTAATGAAAAACTGTTTTTT

d_call: NA
v_call: TRBV19
j_call: TRBJ1-1
clone_size: NA
cdr3_aa: CASSMYSGMNTEAFF
cdr3_nt: TGTGCCAGTAGTATGTACAGCGGGATGAACACTGAAGCTTTCTTT

d_call: TRBD1
v_call: TRBV2
j_call: TRBJ1-4
clone_size: few
cdr3_aa: CASSGQGVREKLFF
cdr3_nt: TGTGCCAGCAGTGGACAGGGAGTAAGGGAAAAACTGTTTTTT

d_call: NA
v_call: TRBV19
j_call: TRBJ1-4
clone_size: NA
cdr3_aa: CASKPMRVVNEKLFF
cdr3_nt: TGTGCCAGTAAGCCTATGAGAGTTGTTAATGAAAAACTGTTTTTT

d_call: NA
v_call: TRBV5-1
j_call: TRBJ2-7
clone_size: NA
cdr3_aa: CASSLRDKQYF
cdr3_nt: TGCGCCAGCAGCCTCCGGGACAAGCAGTACTTC

d_call: NA
v_call: TRBV7-3
j_call: TRBJ2-1
clone_size: NA
cdr3_aa: CASTLSGERYNEQFF
cdr3_nt: TGTGCCAGCACCCTATCGGGGGAGCGCTACAATGAGCAGTTCTTC

d_call: NA
v_call: TRBV9
j_call: TRBJ1-6
clone_size: NA
cdr3_aa: CASSGDFRWNSPLHF
cdr3_nt: TGTGCCAGCAGCGGGGACTTCAGGTGGAATTCACCCCTCCACTTT

d_call: TRBD2
v_call: TRBV28
j_call: TRBJ2-3
clone_size: NA
cdr3_aa: CASSFLAGSTDTQYF
cdr3_nt: TGTGCCAGCAGTTTTCTAGCGGGGTCCACAGATACGCAGTATTTT

d_call: TRBD2
v_call: TRBV7-9
j_call: TRBJ2-2
clone_size: NA
cdr3_aa: CASSQSPYLAGANTGELFF
cdr3_nt: TGTGCCAGCAGCCAAAGTCCCTATCTAGCGGGAGCCAACACCGGGGAGCTGTTTTTT

d_call: NA
v_call: TRBV14
j_call: TRBJ1-1
clone_size: NA
cdr3_aa: CASSPSLGEAFF
cdr3_nt: TGTGCCAGCAGCCCCTCATTGGGTGAAGCTTTCTTT

d_call: TRBD1
v_call: TRBV7-3
j_call: TRBJ2-2
clone_size: NA
cdr3_aa: CASSLQGALTGELFF
cdr3_nt: TGTGCCAGCAGCTTACAGGGGGCTCTCACCGGGGAGCTGTTTTTT

d_call: NA
v_call: TRBV2
j_call: TRBJ1-5
clone_size: NA
cdr3_aa: CASSRNEYSNQPQHF
cdr3_nt: TGTGCCAGCAGTCGGAACGAATATAGCAATCAGCCCCAGCATTTT

d_call: NA
v_call: TRBV1
j_call: TRBJ2-2
clone_size: NA
cdr3_aa: CTSSQLRKGAAGELFF
cdr3_nt: TGCACCAGCAGCCAACTCCGTAAGGGGGCGGCCGGGGAGCTGTTTTTT

d_call: NA
v_call: TRBV3-1/TRBV3-2
j_call: TRBJ2-2
clone_size: NA
cdr3_aa: CASSQRSPPGDGELFF
cdr3_nt: TGTGCCAGCAGCCAAAGGTCCCCTCCCGGGGACGGGGAGCTGTTTTTT

d_call: NA
v_call: TRBV7-8
j_call: TRBJ1-2
clone_size: NA
cdr3_aa: CASSLDSASYGYTF
cdr3_nt: TGTGCCAGCAGCTTAGACTCCGCCAGCTATGGCTACACCTTC

d_call: NA
v_call: TRBV15
j_call: TRBJ2-1
clone_size: NA
cdr3_aa: CATSRHPADEQFF
cdr3_nt: TGTGCCACCAGCAGACACCCGGCGGATGAGCAGTTCTTC

d_call: NA
v_call: TRBV15
j_call: TRBJ2-7
clone_size: NA
cdr3_aa: CATSGGTAYEQYF
cdr3_nt: TGTGCCACCAGCGGCGGGACAGCATACGAGCAGTACTTC

d_call: TRBD2
v_call: TRBV9
j_call: TRBJ2-3
clone_size: NA
cdr3_aa: CASSVEGPGGGTQYF
cdr3_nt: TGTGCCAGCAGCGTAGAGGGTCCGGGGGGAGGTACGCAGTATTTT

d_call: TRBD1
v_call: TRBV2
j_call: TRBJ1-6
clone_size: once
cdr3_aa: CASSDPLRTGGGLPLHF
cdr3_nt: TGTGCCAGCAGTGATCCTCTCCGGACAGGGGGCGGCTTACCCCTCCACTTT

d_call: TRBD1
v_call: TRBV25-1
j_call: TRBJ2-2
clone_size: NA
cdr3_aa: CASKDRMNTGELFF
cdr3_nt: TGTGCCAGCAAGGACAGGATGAACACCGGGGAGCTGTTTTTT

d_call: NA
v_call: TRBV6-5
j_call: TRBJ2-1
clone_size: NA
cdr3_aa: CASKTGTVNNEQFF
cdr3_nt: TGTGCCAGCAAGACTGGGACGGTAAACAATGAGCAGTTCTTC

d_call: TRBD2
v_call: TRBV24-1
j_call: TRBJ2-5
clone_size: NA
cdr3_aa: CATSDRSGRGVETQYF
cdr3_nt: TGTGCCACCAGTGACCGTAGCGGGAGGGGGGTAGAGACCCAGTACTTC

d_call: NA
v_call: TRBV3-1/TRBV3-2
j_call: TRBJ1-2
clone_size: NA
cdr3_aa: CASSPGRDRRGGYTF
cdr3_nt: TGTGCCAGCAGCCCGGGGCGGGACCGGAGGGGGGGCTACACCTTC

d_call: NA
v_call: TRBV19
j_call: TRBJ1-4
clone_size: NA
cdr3_aa: CASSISREGNEKLFF
cdr3_nt: TGTGCCAGTAGTATTTCGAGGGAAGGAAATGAAAAACTGTTTTTT

d_call: TRBD2
v_call: TRBV10-3
j_call: TRBJ2-7
clone_size: NA
cdr3_aa: CAISEPTSGSLPYEQYF
cdr3_nt: TGTGCCATCAGTGAGCCAACTAGCGGGAGCCTCCCCTACGAGCAGTACTTC

d_call: TRBD1
v_call: TRBV5-5
j_call: TRBJ1-5
clone_size: NA
cdr3_aa: CASSAWDRYTDQPQHF
cdr3_nt: TGTGCCAGCAGCGCATGGGACAGGTATACCGATCAGCCCCAGCATTTT

d_call: NA
v_call: TRBV29-1
j_call: TRBJ1-2
clone_size: NA
cdr3_aa: CSVAGRANYGYTF
cdr3_nt: TGCAGCGTTGCAGGGAGGGCTAACTATGGCTACACCTTC

d_call: NA
v_call: TRBV6-1
j_call: TRBJ2-7
clone_size: NA
cdr3_aa: CASSESAPLEQYF
cdr3_nt: TGTGCCAGCAGTGAATCGGCCCCCCTCGAGCAGTACTTC